Below, one T cell receptor beta chain is given with its context. Its antigen remains unknown. Using immunoSEQ multiplex PCR, the repertoire was profiled, and TCRdb retains in-frame clones only, with some absent. This sample yields some 270,000 clones, of which approximately 86% are seen a single time; about 1% belongs to the top ten. The entry originates in a study of cytomegalovirus exposure and HLA in healthy donors. The study, taken as a whole, reports: Many donors carried some public TCRs, although rarity characterized most TCR sequences. Subsequent analysis showed first-cohort TCR clusters tending to co-occur in some 110 validation repertoires.

Germline assignment: CDR1 SNHLY and CDR2 FYNNEI. This CDR3 region has 13 residues. With 7 bases removed from V and 1 base from J, the gap between germline ends came to 10 bases. The donors were members of the approximately 120-subject validation cohort (separate from the roughly 680-subject first cohort). The source is a woman aged 18-35 years in good health and CMV-seronegative. The chain employs TRBV2 and TRBJ1-1; weak D call: TRBD1 (5 bases). Source material: PBMCs. The CDR3: CASKGQGNTEAFF. The DNA for the CDR3 is TGTGCCAGCAAGGGGCAGGGGAACACTGAAGCTTTCTTT.